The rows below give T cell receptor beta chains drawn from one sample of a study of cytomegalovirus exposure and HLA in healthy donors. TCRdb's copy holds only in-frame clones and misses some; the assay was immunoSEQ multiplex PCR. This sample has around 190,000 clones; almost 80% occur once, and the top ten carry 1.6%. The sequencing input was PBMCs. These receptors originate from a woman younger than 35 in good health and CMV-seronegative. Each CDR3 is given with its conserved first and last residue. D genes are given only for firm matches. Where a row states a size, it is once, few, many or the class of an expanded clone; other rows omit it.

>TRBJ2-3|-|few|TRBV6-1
TGTGCCAGCATCCTAAGAGGAGGGCAAGTAGATACGCAGTATTTT
CASILRGGQVDTQYF
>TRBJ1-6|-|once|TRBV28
TGTGCCAGCAGTTCCTACATAGGAGTAAATTCACCCCTCCACTTT
CASSSYIGVNSPLHF
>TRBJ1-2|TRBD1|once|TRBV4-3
TGCGCCAGCAGCCCTCTGACAGGGGGCCTCTATGGCTACACCTTC
CASSPLTGGLYGYTF
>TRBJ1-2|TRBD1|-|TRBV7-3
TGTGCCAGCAGCCTCGGGACAGGGCAAGGGAACACCTTC
CASSLGTGQGNTF
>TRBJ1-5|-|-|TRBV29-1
TGCAGCGTGCGTGAGGGAAGCCAGCCCCAGCATTTT
CSVREGSQPQHF
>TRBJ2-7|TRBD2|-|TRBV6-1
TGTGCCAGCGGCGTTGCGGCAGCCGGGAGGGACGAGCAGTACTTC
CASGVAAAGRDEQYF
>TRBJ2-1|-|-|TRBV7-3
TGTGCCAGCAGCTTAACAGTTAGGGGGAGCGGAGAGCAGTTCTTC
CASSLTVRGSGEQFF
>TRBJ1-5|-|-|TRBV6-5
TGTGCCAGCAGTCCCAGGGCCTATAGCAATCAGCCCCAGCATTTT
CASSPRAYSNQPQHF
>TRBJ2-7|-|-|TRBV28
TGTGCCAGCAGTTTACGGCCCCCGGCGGCGTACGAGCAGTACTTC
CASSLRPPAAYEQYF
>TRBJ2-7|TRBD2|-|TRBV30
TGTGCCTGGAACCTAGCGGGGTCCTACGAGCAGTACTTC
CAWNLAGSYEQYF
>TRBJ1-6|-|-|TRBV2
TGTGCCAGCAGTGGGAGTTTTAATTCACCCCTCCACTTT
CASSGSFNSPLHF
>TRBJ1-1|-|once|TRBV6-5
TGTGCCAGCAGTCGCACGGGGGGCAACACTGAAGCTTTCTTT
CASSRTGGNTEAFF
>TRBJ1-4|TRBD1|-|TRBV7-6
TGTGCCAGCAGCTTACGGACAGGGGACGAAAAACTGTTTTTT
CASSLRTGDEKLFF
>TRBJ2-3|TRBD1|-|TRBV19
TGTGCCAGTAGGGACTTGGGGGACAGGTTTACTAGCACAGATACGCAGTATTTT
CASRDLGDRFTSTDTQYF
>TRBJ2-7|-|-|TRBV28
TGTGCCAGCAGGGGGGGACTTCGGTACGAGCAGTACTTC
CASRGGLRYEQYF
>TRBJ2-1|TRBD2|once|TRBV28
TGTGCCAGCAGTTTATTCCCCCTAGCGGGAGTTCGTGAGCAGTTCTTC
CASSLFPLAGVREQFF